A single sample is the source of the 25 T cell receptor beta chains below, sequenced in a study of T cells in Graves' hyperthyroidism and ophthalmopathy. TCR beta CDR3 region amplification was performed from RNA transcripts. The HTBI primer set drove a first-round RT-PCR of the TCR CDR3. TCRdb used MiXCR to reprocess the multiplex PCR reads, holding one entry per CDR3 protein. The sample has 480,000 or so distinct CDR3 sequences, around 14% seen once. The sample consisted of blood. These receptor sequences come from a young woman with Graves' hyperthyroidism.

Ten or more counts support this clonotype. The chain links TRBV20-1 to TRBJ1-2, with D unresolved. V was clipped by 6 bases and J by 4 bases, with 21 bases between them. The CDR3 consists of 15 residues. From germline, CDR1 is DFQATT and CDR2 SNEGSKA (reference sequence). DNA of the CDR3: TGCAGTGCCTTAGTGGCGCGCCGCGATGTCTATGGCTACACCTTC. Residues: CSALVARRDVYGYTF.

In this sample, this clonotype turned up many times. The V and J genes are TRBV11-1 and TRBJ1-2; D call uncertain. CDR1 is SGHAT and CDR2 is FQDESV in the germline V gene (reference sequence). V shed 5 bases and J shed 6 bases, with 31 bases lying between them. The CDR3 runs 19 residues. CDR3 bases: TGTGCCAGCAGCCTGGCCAACTCTTACCGCACCGGCTTCAAAGATGGCTACACCTTC. It is translated as CASSLANSYRTGFKDGYTF.

This clonotype was seen only a few times. V usage is TRBV9 and J usage is TRBJ2-1, with D perhaps TRBD2 (6 bases). The CDR3 is made up of 15 amino acids. Germline-derived CDR1 and CDR2 are SGDLS and YYNGEE. V was pared by 0 bases and J by 3 bases, with 10 bases between. CDR3 nucleotides: TGTGCCAGCAGCGTAGTGGGGGAGGACTACAATGAGCAGTTCTTC. Translation: CASSVVGEDYNEQFF.

This clonotype appeared many times. This chain connects TRBV7-9 to TRBJ2-1; 11 nucleotides agree with TRBD2. This CDR3 comprises 17 residues. The germline CDR1 and CDR2 sequences are SEHNR and FQNEAQ (reference sequence). The V gene end was trimmed by 4 bases and the J gene end by 4 bases; junction bases not matched to a gene: 9. The CDR3 DNA sequence: TGTGCCAGCAGCTCCTTCTTCACTAGCGGGAGTTACAATGAGCAGTTCTTC. Its translation: CASSSFFTSGSYNEQFF.

V and J are TRBV6-1 and TRBJ2-5; D is tentatively TRBD1 or TRBD2 (6 bases each). Germline V gene lookup returns CDR1 MNHNS and CDR2 SASEGT. CDR3 length: 15 residues. Between the trimmed V and J ends, which lost 6 bases and 4 bases, there was a span of 18 bases. In DNA, the CDR3 is TGTGCCAGCAGCGATCATGGGGGGCGGCTAGAGACCCAGTACTTC. This codes for CASSDHGGRLETQYF.

The J gene is TRBJ2-1, the V gene TRBV5-1; tentative D call: TRBD2 (7 bases). V was shortened by 1 base and J by 2 bases, with 16 bases between the two germline ends. CDR1 SGHRS and CDR2 YFSETQ come from the germline V gene. The CDR3 has 17 amino acids. CDR3 bases: TGCGCCAGCAGCTTGCCTCCTTGGCGGGGGCCCTACAATGAGCAGTTCTTC. This encodes CASSLPPWRGPYNEQFF.

This clonotype came up many times. The chain couples TRBV7-8 to TRBJ2-5; the match to TRBD1 covers 9 bases. Germline CDR1 SGHVS, CDR2 FQNEAQ. The length of the CDR3 is 14 residues. V dropped 5 bases and J dropped 6; count of bases not matched to a gene: 7. DNA for the CDR3: TGTGCCAGCAGCCCACAGGGGGCCAGCCAGACCCAGTACTTC. Its protein is CASSPQGASQTQYF. Full variable domain (outside the CDR3, taken from reference TRBV7-8 and TRBJ2-5): GAGVSQSPRYKVAKRGQDVALRCDPISGHVSLFWYQQALGQGPEFLTYFQNEAQLDKSGLPSDRFFAERPEGSVSTLKIQRTQQEDSAVYLCASSPQGASQTQYFGPGTRLLVL.

The chain recombines TRBV5-1 with TRBJ2-7; no definite D call. The germline gives CDR1 SGHRS, CDR2 YFSETQ. The CDR3 extends over 14 amino acids. Trimming took off 2 bases at V and 0 bases at J, with 9 bases between the two ends. Written as DNA, the CDR3 is TGCGCCAGCAGCTTCCTGTATAGCTCCTACGAGCAGTACTTC. Translated: CASSFLYSSYEQYF.

This clonotype was seen more than once but under ten times. This chain connects TRBV20-1 to TRBJ2-7; TRBD2 aligns across 9 bases. The germline V gene has CDR1 DFQATT and CDR2 SNEGSKA (reference sequence). This CDR3 has 15 amino acids. J lost 2 bases, V lost 2 bases, and 7 bases had no gene match. The CDR3 region is CSARPPSGKPYEQYF. The CDR3 DNA reads TGCAGTGCTAGACCCCCTAGCGGGAAACCCTACGAGCAGTACTTC.

Remarks on this clonotype: A much larger clone sits a single nucleotide away, making a read error possible. The gene calls are TRBV19 and TRBJ2-1; TRBD1 matches 9 bases. Germline V CDR1 and CDR2: LNHDA, SQIVND (reference sequence). The CDR3 runs to 18 residues. With V trimmed by 8 bases and J by 2 bases, 16 bases remained unmatched. The CDR3 DNA follows: TGTGCCAGTGGGGGACAGGGAGAGAGGTTTGGGGCCTACAATGAGCAGTTCTTC. As protein: CASGGQGERFGAYNEQFF.

The genes are TRBV19 and TRBJ1-1; no clear D. Germline lookup yields CDR1 LNHDA and CDR2 SQIVND (reference sequence). The ends were cut back, 1 base at V and 8 bases at J, with 8 bases in the middle. This CDR3 has 12 residues. The CDR3 spells CASSIGRQEAFF. DNA for the CDR3: TGTGCCAGTAGTATAGGCCGGCAAGAAGCTTTCTTT.

This clonotype was detected a few times. V gene TRBV6-1 combines with J gene TRBJ2-4; no definite D call. CDR3 length: 16 residues. V lost 5 bases, J lost 0 bases, and 14 bases lay in between. Germline lookup yields CDR1 MNHNS and CDR2 SASEGT. The CDR3 region has the DNA TGTGCCAGCAGTTGGACCCCGAATATAGCCAAAAACATTCAGTACTTC. Translation gives CASSWTPNIAKNIQYF.

Ten or more counts support this clonotype. The gene calls are TRBV3-1 and TRBJ1-1; possible D gene TRBD1, 5 bases. CDR3 size: 18 residues. Per germline, CDR1 LGHDT and CDR2 YNNKEL (reference sequence). V dropped 3 bases and J dropped 0 bases, with 20 bases sitting between them. Here the CDR3 DNA reads TGTGCCAGCAGCCAGATCGTTCCCCGGGGCGGCGTGAACACTGAAGCTTTCTTT. Translating it yields CASSQIVPRGGVNTEAFF.

A remark on this clonotype: A much larger clonotype is one base distant, so this may be a read error. The V and J genes are TRBV29-1 and TRBJ1-2, with D hard to call. This CDR3 has 14 amino acids. V was trimmed by 3 bases and J by 4 bases, leaving 15 bases between them. CDR1 and CDR2 from the germline V gene are SQVTM and ANQGSEA. The CDR3 loop is CSVEAPLDSYGYTF. Written as DNA, the CDR3 is TGCAGCGTTGAGGCCCCACTGGATAGCTATGGCTACACCTTC. Looking up the rest from reference TRBV29-1 and TRBJ1-2 gives the full variable domain: SAVISQKPSRDICQRGTSLTIQCQVDSQVTMMFWYRQQPGQSLTLIATANQGSEATYESGFVIDKFPISRPNLTFSTLTVSNMSPEDSSIYLCSVEAPLDSYGYTFGSGTRLTVV.

This clonotype was seen repeatedly, ten times or more. The chain combines TRBV6-1 with TRBJ1-1, with TRBD1 matching over 7 bases. Trimming cost V 7 bases and J 1 base; bases outside gene matches: 12. CDR1 MNHNS and CDR2 SASEGT come from the germline V gene. The CDR3 loop spans 16 amino acids. This CDR3 is CASTDRSLGWNTEAFF. CDR3 DNA sequence: TGTGCCAGCACGGACAGGTCCCTGGGGTGGAACACTGAAGCTTTCTTT.

This clonotype was counted ten times or more. The chain combines TRBV2 with TRBJ1-1; D may be TRBD1 (5 bases). The CDR3 length is 13 residues. The V gene's germline CDR1 is SNHLY and CDR2 FYNNEI. The V gene lost 3 bases and the J gene lost 7 bases, with 12 bases spanning the gap. The CDR3 nucleotides read TGTGCCAGCAGTGAGATAGGGGCGAGTGAAGCTTTCTTT. Its translation: CASSEIGASEAFF.

To note about this clonotype: This clone may be a read error of a much larger clone one base away. The chain links TRBV27 to TRBJ2-1; 9 bases are a match to TRBD2. From germline, CDR1 is MNHEY and CDR2 SMNVEV (reference sequence). CDR3 length: 15 amino acids. J lost 6 bases, V lost 5 bases, and 8 bases had no gene match. The CDR3 DNA reads as TGTGCCAGCAGTGTTGCTAGCGGGAATTCCAATGAGCAGTTCTTC. The encoded protein is CASSVASGNSNEQFF.

The sample holds many counts of this clonotype. The rearrangement joins TRBV20-1 to TRBJ2-1, with D perhaps being TRBD1 or TRBD2 (5 bases each). Looked up from germline, CDR1 is DFQATT and CDR2 is SNEGSKA (reference sequence). The CDR3 is made up of 15 amino acids. V was cut by 1 base and J by 3 bases, with 13 bases left in between. The CDR3 DNA follows: TGCAGTGCTAGAGTAGCGTGGGGCTTCTACAATGAGCAGTTCTTC. Protein: CSARVAWGFYNEQFF.

In its sample, this clonotype was seen many times. The genes are TRBV30 and TRBJ1-2; TRBD1 agrees at 7 bases. V was clipped by 4 bases and J by 4 bases; unmatched bases: 6. Germline CDR1 and CDR2: GTSNPN and SVGIG (reference sequence). This CDR3 has 13 residues. CDR3 sequence reads: CAWIPGQVYGYTF. The CDR3 coding sequence is TGTGCCTGGATCCCTGGACAGGTCTATGGCTACACCTTC.

In this sample, this clonotype turned up many times. The V call is TRBV2, the J call TRBJ2-1; TRBD2 matches at 7 bases. J was trimmed by 4 bases and V by 7 bases; bases with no gene match: 10. CDR3 size: 15 residues. Germline V CDR1 and CDR2: SNHLY, FYNNEI. CDR3 residues: CASTLGGSSYNEQFF. CDR3 bases: TGTGCCAGCACCCTAGGCGGGAGCTCTTACAATGAGCAGTTCTTC.

At least ten counts were recorded for this clonotype. This rearrangement joins TRBV2 to TRBJ2-3; 10 bases map to TRBD2. The CDR3 contains 17 residues. Germline V gene data show CDR1 as SNHLY and CDR2 as FYNNEI. The V gene end was trimmed by 4 bases and the J gene end by 2 bases; junction bases not matched to a gene: 9. CDR3 amino acids: CASSALLAGHDTDTQYF. As DNA, the CDR3 is TGTGCCAGCAGTGCGCTACTAGCGGGACACGACACAGATACGCAGTATTTT.

The V and J genes are TRBV4-2 and TRBJ2-3; D might be TRBD2 (5 bases). Germline V CDR1 and CDR2: LGHNA, YNFKEQ. The CDR3 loop spans 14 amino acids. V was trimmed by 7 bases and J by 0 bases, leaving 11 bases between them. In nucleotides, the CDR3 is TGTGCCAGCAAATTGACGGGAAGCACAGATACGCAGTATTTT. It translates to CASKLTGSTDTQYF.

This clonotype was seen ten or more times. This CDR3 is CASSPEGDTQYF. The CDR3 nucleotides are TGTGCCAGCAGTCCGGAGGGAGATACGCAGTATTTT. The rearrangement joins TRBV12-3 or TRBV12-4 to TRBJ2-3, with D possibly matching TRBD2 (6 bases). Trimming pared 5 bases from V and 5 bases from J, leaving 8 bases between. The CDR3 runs to 12 residues.

This clonotype appeared a few times. V usage is TRBV19 and J usage is TRBJ2-7; TRBD1 matches 11 bases. V was clipped by 4 bases and J by 4 bases; unmatched bases: 6. Per the germline V gene, CDR1 is LNHDA and CDR2 is SQIVND (reference sequence). The CDR3 is 15 residues long. CDR3 in DNA: TGTGCCAGTAGTAGTACCGGGACAGGGGGATACGAGCAGTACTTC. The encoded protein is CASSSTGTGGYEQYF. The variable domain in full, completed from reference TRBV19 and TRBJ2-7, reads DGGITQSPKYLFRKEGQNVTLSCEQNLNHDAMYWYRQDPGQGLRLIYYSQIVNDFQKGDIAEGYSVSREKKESFPLTVTSAQKNPTAFYLCASSSTGTGGYEQYFGPGTRLTVT.

This clonotype appeared a few times. This chain uses TRBV7-2 with TRBJ2-7; TRBD2 matches 13 bases. Trimming removed 3 bases from V and 2 bases from J; junction bases left unmatched: 4. The CDR3 consists of 16 residues. Germline V gene data show CDR1 as SGHTA and CDR2 as FQGNSA. The DNA for the CDR3 is TGTGCCAGCAGCTTGGAAGGGACTAGCGGGACCTACGAGCAGTACGTC. The encoded protein is CASSLEGTSGTYEQYV.